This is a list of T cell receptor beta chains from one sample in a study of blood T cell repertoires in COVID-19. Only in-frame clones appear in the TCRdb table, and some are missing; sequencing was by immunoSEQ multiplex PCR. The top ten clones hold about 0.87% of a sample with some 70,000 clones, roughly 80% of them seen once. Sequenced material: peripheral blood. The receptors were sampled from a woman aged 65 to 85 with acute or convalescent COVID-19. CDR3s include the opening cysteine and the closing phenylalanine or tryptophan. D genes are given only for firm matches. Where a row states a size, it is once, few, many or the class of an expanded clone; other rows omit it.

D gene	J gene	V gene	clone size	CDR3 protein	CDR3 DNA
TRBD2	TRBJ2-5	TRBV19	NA	CASTRTSGGEETQYF	TGTGCCAGTACACGGACTAGCGGGGGGGAAGAGACCCAGTACTTC
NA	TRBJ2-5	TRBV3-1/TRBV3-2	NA	CASTSGWGSGETQYF	TGTGCCAGCACTTCGGGGTGGGGAAGTGGAGAGACCCAGTACTTC
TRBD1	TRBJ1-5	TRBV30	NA	CAWSTQGGSNQPQHF	TGTGCCTGGAGTACCCAGGGGGGTAGCAATCAGCCCCAGCATTTT
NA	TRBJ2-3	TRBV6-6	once	CASSTGTSTDTQYF	TGTGCCAGCAGCACCGGGACTAGCACAGATACGCAGTATTTT
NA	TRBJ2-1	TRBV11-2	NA	CASSLGFWAQGNEQFF	TGTGCCAGCAGCTTAGGTTTCTGGGCTCAGGGTAATGAGCAGTTCTTC
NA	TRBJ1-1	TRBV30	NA	CAWAGNANTEAFF	TGTGCCTGGGCCGGGAACGCGAACACTGAAGCTTTCTTT
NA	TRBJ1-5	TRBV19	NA	CASSIPNRGVQPQHF	TGTGCCAGTAGTATTCCCAATCGGGGGGTTCAGCCCCAGCATTTT
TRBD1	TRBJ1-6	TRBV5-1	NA	CASSLGQPESSYNSPLHF	TGCGCCAGCAGCCTGGGACAGCCCGAGAGCTCCTATAATTCACCCCTCCACTTT
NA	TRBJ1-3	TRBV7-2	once	CASSLQGYSGNTIYF	TGTGCCAGCAGCCTCCAGGGTTACTCTGGAAACACCATATATTTT
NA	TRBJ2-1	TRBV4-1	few	CASSQGQRWGVHNEQFF	TGCGCCAGCAGCCAAGGCCAAAGGTGGGGGGTACACAATGAGCAGTTCTTC
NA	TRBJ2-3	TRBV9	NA	CASSGEAITDTQYF	TGTGCCAGCAGCGGTGAAGCAATCACAGATACGCAGTATTTT
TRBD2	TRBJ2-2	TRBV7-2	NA	CASSLVAGANTGELFF	TGTGCCAGCAGCTTAGTGGCGGGAGCGAACACCGGGGAGCTGTTTTTT
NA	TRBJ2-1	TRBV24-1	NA	CATSEGRADEQFF	TGTGCCACCAGTGAGGGTCGCGCGGATGAGCAGTTCTTC
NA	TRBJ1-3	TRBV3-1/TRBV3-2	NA	CASSPHSGNTIYF	TGTGCCAGCAGCCCCCACTCTGGAAACACCATATATTTT
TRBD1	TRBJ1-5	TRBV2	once	CASRPGQGVQPQHF	TGTGCCAGCAGGCCAGGACAGGGGGTCCAGCCCCAGCATTTT
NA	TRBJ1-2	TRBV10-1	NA	CASSDDRRPGVYGYTF	TGCGCCAGCAGTGATGACCGCCGCCCAGGGGTGTATGGCTACACCTTC
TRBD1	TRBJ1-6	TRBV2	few	CASTRDRGRNSPLHF	TGTGCCAGCACTCGGGACAGGGGGCGTAATTCACCCCTCCACTTT
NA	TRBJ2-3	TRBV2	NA	CASSDGRGRDTQYF	TGTGCCAGCAGTGATGGGAGGGGGAGGGATACGCAGTATTTT
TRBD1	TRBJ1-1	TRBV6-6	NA	CASSYPTGTEAFF	TGTGCCAGCAGTTACCCGACAGGGACTGAAGCTTTCTTT
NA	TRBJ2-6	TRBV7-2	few	CASSLEVWLSGANVLTF	TGTGCCAGCAGCTTAGAAGTCTGGCTTTCTGGGGCCAACGTCCTGACTTTC
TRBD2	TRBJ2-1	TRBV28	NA	CASSPGGVSYNEQFF	TGTGCCAGCTCCCCGGGGGGTGTGTCCTACAATGAGCAGTTCTTC
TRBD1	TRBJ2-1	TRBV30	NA	CAWSKGTGDNEQFF	TGTGCCTGGAGTAAAGGGACAGGGGACAATGAGCAGTTCTTC
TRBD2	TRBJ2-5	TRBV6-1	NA	CASSEGGSGVETQYF	TGTGCCAGCAGCGAAGGGGGTAGCGGGGTGGAGACCCAGTACTTC
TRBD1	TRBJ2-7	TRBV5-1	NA	CASSLYFGDRGSEEQYF	TGCGCCAGCAGCTTGTATTTCGGGGACAGGGGGTCCGAGGAGCAGTACTTC
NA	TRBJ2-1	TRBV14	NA	CASSPPLGSGKQRNEQFF	TGTGCCAGCAGCCCCCCATTAGGTAGCGGCAAGCAGAGGAATGAGCAGTTCTTC
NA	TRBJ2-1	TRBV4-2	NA	CASSPLEATYNEQFF	TGTGCCAGCAGCCCCTTGGAGGCCACCTACAATGAGCAGTTCTTC